The rows below give T cell receptor beta chains drawn from one sample of a study of blood T cells in healthy people across ages. Each CDR3 protein is one row after TCRdb ran MiXCR on the 5' RACE reads. This sample has 650,000 to 700,000 distinct CDR3 sequences, with approximately 52% found just once. The specimen was blood. All receptors come from an elderly woman in good health. CDR3s include the opening cysteine and the closing phenylalanine or tryptophan. The D gene is left open where the match is weak. Clone size is shown for a subset of rows, as once, few, many or a class of expanded clone.

>-|TRBV5-1|few|TRBJ1-6
TGCGCCAGCAGCTTGAGGGTTGGTTCACCCCTCCACTTT
CASSLRVGSPLHF
>TRBD2|TRBV2|many|TRBJ2-3
TGTGCCAGCCATGGACTAGCGACTCATACGCAGTATTTT
CASHGLATHTQYF
>-|TRBV5-1|many|TRBJ2-5
TGCGCCAGCAGCTTGGAACCCAGGGGTGGTCGGGAGACCCAGTACTTC
CASSLEPRGGRETQYF
>-|TRBV9|-|TRBJ1-2
TGTGCCAGCAGCGCATTAGCGGGGGTAAACTATGGCTACACCTTC
CASSALAGVNYGYTF
>-|TRBV11-2|-|TRBJ2-3
TGTGCCAGCAGCAACTCCCCTCATACAGATACGCAGTATTTT
CASSNSPHTDTQYF
>-|TRBV7-3|-|TRBJ2-1
TGTGCCAGCAGCTCCGAGCACCAACCTTACAATGAGCAGTTCTTC
CASSSEHQPYNEQFF
>-|TRBV7-2|few|TRBJ1-1
TGTGCCAGCAGCCCAGGGGTGGACACTGAAGCTTTCTTT
CASSPGVDTEAFF
>-|TRBV14|few|TRBJ2-7
TGTGCCAGCAGGTCCACAGGTACCTACGAGCAGTACTTC
CASRSTGTYEQYF
>-|TRBV20-1|-|TRBJ1-4
TGCAGTGCTAGAAGGGGGGACGGACTTTTACTGTTTTTT
CSARRGDGLLLFF
>-|TRBV15|few|TRBJ2-4
TGTGCCACCAGCAGAGAACGGGAATTAGCCAAAAACATTCAGTACTTC
CATSRERELAKNIQYF
>-|TRBV3-1|-|TRBJ2-2
TGTGCCAGCAGCCAAGAAAGCCCGCAAGCTGGTCGCACCGCGAACACCGGGGAGCTGTTTTTT
CASSQESPQAGRTANTGELFF
>TRBD2|TRBV29-1|many|TRBJ2-3
TGCACCCATGGCGGGGGGGCCACAGATACGCAGTATTTT
CTHGGGATDTQYF
>TRBD2|TRBV12-3/TRBV12-4|-|TRBJ2-3
TGTGCCAGCAGTTTCTGGTCTAGCGGGTACGCAGATGCGCAGTATTTT
CASSFWSSGYADAQYF
>-|TRBV12-3/TRBV12-4|-|TRBJ2-1
TGTGCCAGCAGGCCGGGACACCTTAAAGACAATGAGCAGTTCTTC
CASRPGHLKDNEQFF
>-|TRBV29-1|many|TRBJ2-3
TGCAGCGTCCGGAGCACAGATACGCAGTATTTT
CSVRSTDTQYF
>-|TRBV7-2|-|TRBJ2-2
TGTGCCAGCAGCCCGTCCGGATCGTCCCGGAACACCGGGGAGCTGTTTTTT
CASSPSGSSRNTGELFF
>-|TRBV29-1|many|TRBJ2-1
TGCAGCGTGCCTCCGACTGGATTCAATGAGCAGTTCTTC
CSVPPTGFNEQFF
>-|TRBV20-1|many|TRBJ2-7
TGCAGTGCTGTTCGCGTAGCGTCGAGCTCCTACGAGCAGTACTTC
CSAVRVASSSYEQYF
>-|TRBV15|few|TRBJ2-2
TGTGCCACCAGAAAGATTGCTGGACTAAACACCGGGGAGCTGTTTTTT
CATRKIAGLNTGELFF
>TRBD2|TRBV7-8|-|TRBJ2-3
TGTGCCAGCAGCCCGGGTAGCCTCTTGGCGGGAGTTGGCGGGCGCACAGATACGCAGTATTTT
CASSPGSLLAGVGGRTDTQYF
>-|TRBV27|-|TRBJ1-6
TGTGCCAGCAGTTTAGCAGGGATGCCCTATAATTCACCCCTCCACTTT
CASSLAGMPYNSPLHF
>TRBD1|TRBV5-6|many|TRBJ2-1
TGTGCCAGCAGCCGTCGGACCAGGGGGCCCTACAATGAGCAGTTCTTC
CASSRRTRGPYNEQFF
>-|TRBV7-9|-|TRBJ2-2
TGTGCCAGCAGCTACCGGGACATAGGCACCGGGGAGCTGTTTTTT
CASSYRDIGTGELFF
>-|TRBV7-9|many|TRBJ2-5
TGTGCCAGCAGACCCATTACTAGCAGCCAAGAGACCCAGTACTTC
CASRPITSSQETQYF
>TRBD1|TRBV12-3/TRBV12-4|few|TRBJ1-1
TGTGCCAGCAGTCACAGGGGGATGGAAGCTTTCTTT
CASSHRGMEAFF
>-|TRBV10-3|many|TRBJ2-3
TGTGCCACAATGGGAGGTTACGATACGCAGTATTTT
CATMGGYDTQYF
>-|TRBV4-2|-|TRBJ1-2
TGTGCCAGCAGCCAAGCCTCCTATGGCTACACCTTC
CASSQASYGYTF
>-|TRBV10-3|few|TRBJ1-5
TGTGCCATCAGTGCCGATAGCAATCAGCCCCAGCATTTT
CAISADSNQPQHF
>TRBD1|TRBV15|-|TRBJ1-2
TGTGCCACCAGCAGAACCTCACAGGGGGTCTACACCTTC
CATSRTSQGVYTF
>-|TRBV11-2|-|TRBJ2-5
TGTGCCAGCAGCTTAGGACACACCTACCAAGAGACCCAGTACTTC
CASSLGHTYQETQYF
>TRBD1|TRBV7-6|-|TRBJ2-7
TGTGCCAGCAGCCAGGGGGAACAGCCCTACGAGCAGTACTTC
CASSQGEQPYEQYF
>-|TRBV28|-|TRBJ1-2
TGTGCCAGCACGGAGGTAGGGCTGACAGATAACTATGGCTGCACCTTC
CASTEVGLTDNYGCTF
>-|TRBV25-1|-|TRBJ2-7
TGTGCCTGCCGAGGGGCCTCCTACGAGCAGTACTTC
CACRGASYEQYF
>-|TRBV14|-|TRBJ2-7
TGTGCCAGCAGCCAAGGGACGGATGATAACTCCTACGAGCAGTACTTC
CASSQGTDDNSYEQYF
>TRBD2|TRBV20-1|-|TRBJ2-3
TGCAGTGCTAGGACTAGCGGGGGTGTTCCTAGCACAGATACGCAGTATTTT
CSARTSGGVPSTDTQYF
>-|TRBV5-1|-|TRBJ2-5
TGCGCCAGCAGCTTGGCTTCAGGGGTTGAAGAGACCCAGTACTTC
CASSLASGVEETQYF
>TRBD1|TRBV6-6|-|TRBJ1-5
TGTGCCAGCAACCGGGACAGTTCCCCTAGCAATCAGCCCCAGCATTTT
CASNRDSSPSNQPQHF
>TRBD1|TRBV25-1|-|TRBJ2-7
TGTGCCAGCAGGCCACAGGGGTCCTACGAGCAGTACTTC
CASRPQGSYEQYF
>TRBD2|TRBV18|many|TRBJ2-7
TGTGCCAGCTCACGCTCGGTTGGACTAGCGGGAGATTACGAGCAGTACTTC
CASSRSVGLAGDYEQYF
>TRBD1|TRBV2|-|TRBJ2-6
TGTGCCAGCAAGGACGACAGGGGTACCAACGTCCTGACTTTC
CASKDDRGTNVLTF
>-|TRBV5-1|-|TRBJ2-1
TGCGCCAGCAGCCCCGGGGGTTGGGCGAACAATGAGCAGTTCTTC
CASSPGGWANNEQFF
>-|TRBV14|many|TRBJ2-7
TGTGCCAGCAGCCAAGTCACGCTGACTTACGAGCAGTACTTC
CASSQVTLTYEQYF
>-|TRBV20-1|many|TRBJ2-5
TGCAGTGCTACCAGGAGCTACCAAGAGACCCAGTACTTC
CSATRSYQETQYF
>TRBD2|TRBV24-1|-|TRBJ2-2
TGTGCCACCGGGACTAGAAGTTACACCGGGGAGCTGTTTTTT
CATGTRSYTGELFF
>TRBD1|TRBV7-3|-|TRBJ2-3
TGTGCCAGCAGCTGGACAGGGGTTCTCACAGATACGCAGTATTTT
CASSWTGVLTDTQYF
>-|TRBV19|many|TRBJ2-6
TGTGCCAGTAGTATTGGAGGCTCTGGGGCCAACGTCCTGACTTTC
CASSIGGSGANVLTF
>TRBD1|TRBV2|-|TRBJ1-2
TGTGCCAGCAGTGAAACCGGGACAGGGAGAAACTATGGCTACACCTTC
CASSETGTGRNYGYTF
>-|TRBV27|-|TRBJ1-1
TGTGCCAGCAGTCGAGCGGGGCTTGAAGGGACTGAAGCTTTCTTT
CASSRAGLEGTEAFF
>TRBD1|TRBV6-5|-|TRBJ2-7
TGTGCCAGCAGTTACCCCTACGCCTTGGACAGGGGGGAATACGAGCAGTACTTC
CASSYPYALDRGEYEQYF